This TCR beta chain was documented in a study of blood T cell repertoires in COVID-19. Clones were sequenced by immunoSEQ multiplex PCR, and TCRdb holds only the in-frame ones, with some missing. There are about 70,000 clones in the sample; about 90% occur only once, and approximately 12% lies in the top ten. Germline CDR1 and CDR2: SGHAT and FQNNGV. This CDR3 contains 16 residues. Trimming took 0 bases from V and 6 from J, leaving 14 bases between them. This receptor was identified in a human donor in a cohort sampled during active COVID-19. This sequence joins TRBV11-2 and TRBJ1-4; tentatively, D is TRBD1 (5 bases). The sample comprised peripheral blood. This CDR3 is CASSLDQRAGDEKLFF. The DNA for the CDR3 is TGTGCCAGCAGCTTAGATCAAAGGGCGGGGGATGAAAAACTGTTTTTT.